The T cell receptor (beta chain) under discussion was sequenced for a study of T-cell reconstitution after alpha-beta-depleted transplantation in children. Concerning this clonotype: Its antigen remains unknown.

General study findings and limits: Surviving recipient T cells and intrathymic progenitors accounted for some patients' high TCRbeta diversity at day 60. Counts and diversity of T cells one year after transplant came mostly from newly produced T cells. About two months after transplant, alpha-beta T cells reportedly came from several hundred expanded graft clones.

Using unique molecular identifiers, the investigators prepared the TCRbeta library. TCRdb redid the calling of the PCR reads with MiXCR, one entry per CDR3 protein. The profile shows 500,000 to 750,000 distinct CDR3 sequences, 13% of them singletons. This CDR3 comprises 17 residues. The V end was cut by 5 bases, the J end by 0 bases, with 14 bases between. CDR1 is MGHDK and CDR2 is SYGVNS in the germline V gene. This receptor was taken from a male patient aged 10 to 17 who had a stem cell transplant for acute myeloid leukemia, so the T cells may come from the graft donor. The sequenced sample was PBMCs, mostly from graft donor cells, obtained 360 days after TCRalphabeta/CD19-depleted stem cell transplant. The chain links TRBV25-1 to TRBJ2-6; TRBD2 might be the D (6 bases). The CDR3 DNA is TGTGCCAGCAGTCCCCTGGGAGGAAACTCTGGGGCCAACGTCCTGACTTTC. Translating it yields CASSPLGGNSGANVLTF. Variable domain in full (rest from reference TRBV25-1 and TRBJ2-6): EADIYQTPRYLVIGTGKKITLECSQTMGHDKMYWYQQDPGMELHLIHYSYGVNSTEKGDLSSESTVSRIRTEHFPLTLESARPSHTSQYLCASSPLGGNSGANVLTFGAGSRLTVL.